This entry lists 4 T cell receptor beta chains sequenced from one sample in a study of T cell repertoires in cytomegalovirus infection. MiXCR, applied by TCRdb to the reads, yields one record per CDR3 protein. The sample records roughly 800,000 distinct CDR3 sequences, about 29% being singletons. No antigen is known for these receptors. Sequenced material: cultured CD8+ T cells from PBMCs, taken from culture after CMV antigen stimulation. The receptors stem from a human donor in good health (CMV status not recorded). Some clones in this sample may be carry-over from other donors' samples.

This clonotype was counted only a few times. This sequence joins TRBV6-5 and TRBJ2-2; maybe TRBD1 (6 bases). V lost 2 bases and J lost 6, with 13 bases in between. Germline loops: CDR1 MNHEY, CDR2 SVGAGI. The CDR3 is made up of 15 amino acids. CDR3 sequence: CASSYDIPGAGELFF. In DNA form, the CDR3 reads TGTGCCAGCAGTTACGACATCCCAGGGGCCGGGGAGCTGTTTTTT.

The CDR3 DNA reads TGTGCCAGCAGCCAGGACAGGGCTGTCAAAAACATTCAGTACTTC. Protein: CASSQDRAVKNIQYF. V gene TRBV28 combines with J gene TRBJ2-4, with 8 bases matching TRBD1. The V and J ends lost 6 bases and 3 bases, in that order; junction bases with no gene match: 7. This CDR3 has 15 residues. CDR1 and CDR2 from the germline V gene are MDHEN and SYDVKM.

The rearrangement uses TRBV15 and TRBJ2-2; 10 nucleotides line up with TRBD1. CDR1 is LNHNV and CDR2 is YYDKDF in the germline V gene (reference sequence). The CDR3 covers 16 residues. J lost 3 bases, V lost 1 base, and 2 bases had no gene match. The CDR3 loop reads CATSRVGTGDTGELFF. Written as DNA, the CDR3 is TGTGCCACCAGCAGAGTCGGGACAGGGGACACCGGGGAGCTGTTTTTT.

This clonotype was seen a handful of times. The rearrangement joins TRBV27 to TRBJ1-4, with 7 bases matching TRBD1. Per the germline V gene, CDR1 is MNHEY and CDR2 is SMNVEV (reference sequence). The CDR3 runs to 16 residues. J lost 0 bases, V lost 5 bases, and 6 bases had no gene match. The CDR3 loop is CASSPSQGATNEKLFF. The CDR3 nucleotides read TGTGCCAGCAGTCCGTCCCAGGGGGCAACTAATGAAAAACTGTTTTTT.